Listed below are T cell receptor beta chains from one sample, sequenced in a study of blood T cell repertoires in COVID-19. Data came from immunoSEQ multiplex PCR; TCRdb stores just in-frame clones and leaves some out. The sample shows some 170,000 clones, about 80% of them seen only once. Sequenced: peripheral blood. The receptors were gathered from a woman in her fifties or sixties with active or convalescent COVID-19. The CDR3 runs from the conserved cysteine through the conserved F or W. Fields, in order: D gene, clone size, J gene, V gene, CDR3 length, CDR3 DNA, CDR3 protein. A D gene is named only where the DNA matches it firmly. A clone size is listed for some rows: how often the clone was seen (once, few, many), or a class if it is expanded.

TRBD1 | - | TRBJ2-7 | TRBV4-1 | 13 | TGCGCCAGCAGCTTCGACAGGGTCTACGAGCAGTACTTC | CASSFDRVYEQYF
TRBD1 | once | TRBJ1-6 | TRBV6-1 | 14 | TGTGCCAGCAGTGAAGCTCGGCAGGGGGCACCCCTCCACTTT | CASSEARQGAPLHF
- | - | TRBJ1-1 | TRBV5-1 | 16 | TGCGCCAGCAGCTTGGTGTCTGGACAAGTGAACACTGAAGCTTTCTTT | CASSLVSGQVNTEAFF
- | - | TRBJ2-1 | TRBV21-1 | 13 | TGTGCCAGCAGCGTCGCGAGGTACAATGAGCAGTTCTTC | CASSVARYNEQFF
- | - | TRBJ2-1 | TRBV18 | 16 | TGTGCCAGCTCACCCCCGGGGAATTCCCAATACAATGAGCAGTTCTTC | CASSPPGNSQYNEQFF
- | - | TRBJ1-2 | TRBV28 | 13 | TGTGCCAGCCTATCCGGCGGGAGCTATGGCTACACCTTC | CASLSGGSYGYTF
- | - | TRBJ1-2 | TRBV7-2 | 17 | TGTGCCAGCAGCTTGACTCCCGAGGGGGAAGGTACCTATGGCTACACCTTC | CASSLTPEGEGTYGYTF
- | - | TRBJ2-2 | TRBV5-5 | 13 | TGTGCCAGCAGCTTGGCGGTTACCGGGGAGCTGTTTTTT | CASSLAVTGELFF
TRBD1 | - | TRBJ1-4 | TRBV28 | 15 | TGTGCCAGCAGCGCACAGGGGGCAACTAATGAAAAACTGTTTTTT | CASSAQGATNEKLFF
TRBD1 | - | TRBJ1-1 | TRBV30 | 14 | TGTGCCTGGAACACAGGGGGCGGGGTCACTGAAGCTTTCTTT | CAWNTGGGVTEAFF
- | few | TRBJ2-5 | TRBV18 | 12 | TGTGCCAGCTCACCAACATGGGAGACCCAGTACTTC | CASSPTWETQYF
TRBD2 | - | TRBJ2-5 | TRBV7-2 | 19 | TGTGCCAGCAGCCCTCTCCGGACTAGCGGGGGCTCGTCAGGGGAGACCCAGTACTTC | CASSPLRTSGGSSGETQYF
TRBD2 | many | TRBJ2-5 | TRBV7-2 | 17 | TGTGCCAGCAGCTTACGGGAGGGGGGTCCACCCAAAGAGACCCAGTACTTC | CASSLREGGPPKETQYF
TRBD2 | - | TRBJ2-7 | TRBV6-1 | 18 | TGTGCCAGCAGTGAACCCGGGCTAGCGGGCCCTCGGCGCTACGAGCAGTACTTC | CASSEPGLAGPRRYEQYF
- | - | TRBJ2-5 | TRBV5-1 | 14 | TGCGCCAGCAGCTTGGAGAGAACAGGAGAGACCCAGTACTTC | CASSLERTGETQYF
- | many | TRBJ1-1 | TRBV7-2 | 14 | TGTGCCAGCAGCTCCCAGGGGCCCGGCACTGAAGCTTTCTTT | CASSSQGPGTEAFF
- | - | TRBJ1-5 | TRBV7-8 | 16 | TGTGCCAGCAGCACTGCAGGAACCGCTAGCAATCAGCCCCAGCATTTT | CASSTAGTASNQPQHF
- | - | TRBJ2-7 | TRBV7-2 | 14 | TGTGCCAGCAGCTCGTCAACTATCCCCTACGAGCAGTACTTC | CASSSSTIPYEQYF
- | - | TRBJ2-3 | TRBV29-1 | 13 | TGCAGCGCCGCTAAGCGCACCACAGATACGCAGTATTTT | CSAAKRTTDTQYF
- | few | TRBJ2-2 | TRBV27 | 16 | TGTGCCAGCAGTTTAGTGTCTACCCGACCGAGGGGGGAGCTGTTTTTT | CASSLVSTRPRGELFF
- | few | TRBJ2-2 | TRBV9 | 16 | TGTGCCAGCAGCCCCAGGGGGGACGCGAACACCGGGGAGCTGTTTTTT | CASSPRGDANTGELFF
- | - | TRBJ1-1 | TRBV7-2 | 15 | TGTGCCAGCAGCTACAGGGTGACCATGAACACTGAAGCTTTCTTT | CASSYRVTMNTEAFF
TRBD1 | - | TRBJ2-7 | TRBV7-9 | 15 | TGTGCCAGCAGAAGCCGGGACAGGGCTAATGGCGAGCAGTACTTC | CASRSRDRANGEQYF